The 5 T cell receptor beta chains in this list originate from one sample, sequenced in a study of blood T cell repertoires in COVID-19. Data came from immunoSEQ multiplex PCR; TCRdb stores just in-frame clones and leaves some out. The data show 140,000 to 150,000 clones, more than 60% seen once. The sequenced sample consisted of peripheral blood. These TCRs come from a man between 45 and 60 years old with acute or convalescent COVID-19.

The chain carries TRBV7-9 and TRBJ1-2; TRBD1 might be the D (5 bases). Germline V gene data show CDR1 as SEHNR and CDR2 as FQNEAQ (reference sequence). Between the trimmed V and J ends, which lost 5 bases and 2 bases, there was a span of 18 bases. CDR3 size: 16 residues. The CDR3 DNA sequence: TGTGCCAGCAGCCCCACGGGGGTCGTGGGGAACTATGGCTACACCTTC. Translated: CASSPTGVVGNYGYTF.

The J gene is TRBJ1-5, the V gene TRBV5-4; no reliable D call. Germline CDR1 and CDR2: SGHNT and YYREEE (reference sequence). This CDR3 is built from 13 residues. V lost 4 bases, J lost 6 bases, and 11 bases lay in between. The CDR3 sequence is CASSRGDSQPQHF. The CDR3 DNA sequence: TGTGCCAGCAGCCGGGGTGACTCTCAGCCCCAGCATTTT.

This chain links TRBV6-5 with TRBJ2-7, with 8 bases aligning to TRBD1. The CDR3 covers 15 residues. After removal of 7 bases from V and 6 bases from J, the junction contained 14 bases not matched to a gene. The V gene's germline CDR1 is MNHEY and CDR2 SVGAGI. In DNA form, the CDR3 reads TGTGCCAGCAAAAAGTCGGGTCAGGGGGCGGCCGAGCAGTACTTC. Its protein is CASKKSGQGAAEQYF.

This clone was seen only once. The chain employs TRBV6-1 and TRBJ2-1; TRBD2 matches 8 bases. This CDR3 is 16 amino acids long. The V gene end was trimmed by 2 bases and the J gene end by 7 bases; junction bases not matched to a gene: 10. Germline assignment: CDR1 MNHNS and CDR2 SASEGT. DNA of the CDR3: TGTGCCAGCAGTGAAAAGGGGTCGGGGGGGAGGAATGAGCAGTTCTTC. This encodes CASSEKGSGGRNEQFF.

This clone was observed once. The CDR3 is CASSRGQGENHYGYTF. The CDR3 nucleotides read TGTGCCAGCAGCCGAGGACAGGGGGAAAATCACTATGGCTACACCTTC. The chain uses TRBV3-1 (or the pseudogene TRBV3-2) and TRBJ1-2; 10 bases align to TRBD1. With 4 bases clipped from V and 3 bases from J, the junction kept 8 bases outside the gene matches. This CDR3 has 16 amino acids. Germline V gene data show CDR1 as LGHDT and CDR2 as YNNKEL (reference sequence).